This T cell receptor beta chain was found in a study of shared T cell receptors in the human thymus. Profiling relied on immunoSEQ multiplex PCR, and the TCRdb table lists in-frame clones only, not all of them. The repertoire holds around 340,000 clones, with 95% as singletons. The CDR3 consists of 16 residues. Trimming at V came to 1 base and at J to 4 bases, leaving 5 bases not matched to a gene. Germline lookup yields CDR1 MNHNS and CDR2 SASEGT. Sequencing used thymocytes. This receptor was identified in a human donor. J is TRBJ2-1 and V is TRBV6-1; 9 nucleotides match TRBD2. CDR3 protein: CASSEVAGGGYNEQFF. The CDR3 nucleotides are TGTGCCAGCAGTGAAGTCGCGGGAGGGGGGTACAATGAGCAGTTCTTC.